The following is a TCR beta chain sequence with its context. The data stem from a study of human T cells and chemical hapten exposure. Regarding time point: pre-sensitization, week 0. Treatment denoted: therapeutic diphenylcyclopropenone sensitization with weekly scalp DPC. Germline loops: CDR1 DFQATT, CDR2 SNEGSKA (reference sequence). Trimming cost V 6 bases and J 8 bases, with 13 bases left between them. The CDR3 runs to 12 residues. TCRdb re-called the RACE reads with MiXCR, one entry per CDR3 protein. The sample yields fewer than 200,000 distinct CDR3 sequences, almost 30% seen once. This receptor was taken from a woman between 25 and 40 years old with alopecia areata. Some clones in this sample may be carry-over from other donors' samples. V is TRBV20-1 and J is TRBJ2-2; TRBD1 or TRBD2 may be the D gene (6 bases each). The input for sequencing was whole blood, taken in connection with sensitization to the hapten diphenylcyclopropenone (DPC). DNA of the CDR3: TGCAGTGCACAAGGGGGGAGGGGGGAGCTGTTTTTT. Its protein is CSAQGGRGELFF.